This TCR beta chain was observed in a study of blood T cell repertoires in COVID-19. Study information: The United States, Italy and Spain were the sources of the acute and convalescent COVID-19 samples. Nucleic acid was either cDNA or gDNA, and it came from T cells, B-cell-depleted T cells, or PBMCs.

In the source study's methods: Amplification of reference gene primers was used by the study to estimate nucleated cell counts. Profiling relied on immunoSEQ multiplex PCR, and the TCRdb table lists in-frame clones only, not all of them. That table supplies the V and J calls and clone size; D and trimming were determined from the DNA. This table holds 270,000 or so clones, around 85% found once. In Seattle, patients joined the study during active infection and were tracked longitudinally. This clone showed up just a few times. The CDR3 is made up of 12 amino acids. V lost 5 bases to trimming and J lost 5 bases, with 9 bases between them.

The chain has TRBV12-3 or TRBV12-4 and TRBJ1-2; D unclear. Sequencing input: peripheral blood. This receptor was taken from a human donor with COVID-19, enrolled during active disease. The donor label of this sample is uncertain. The CDR3 region has the DNA TGTGCCAGCAGTAACAACAATTATGGCTACACCTTC. It is translated as CASSNNNYGYTF.